The 2 T cell receptor beta chains below were found in one sample sequenced in a study of control samples from healthy donors and cancer patients. The repertoire was sequenced with immunoSEQ multiplex PCR; TCRdb's copy has only in-frame clones and lacks some. The sample has about 180,000 clones, just over 90% seen once. Sequenced: blood. These receptors were collected from a man aged 30 to 39 in good health.

The gene calls are TRBV7-6 and TRBJ2-3; perhaps TRBD2 as D (7 bases). With 0 bases removed from V and 5 bases from J, the gap between germline ends came to 12 bases. The CDR3 is made up of 15 amino acids. Germline V CDR1 and CDR2: SGHVS, FNYEAQ. CDR3 coding DNA: TGTGCCAGCAGCTTAGCGGGGGGGCATAGAGATACGCAGTATTTT. Translation gives CASSLAGGHRDTQYF. The whole variable domain, remainder taken from reference TRBV7-6 and TRBJ2-3, is GAGVSQSPRYKVTKRGQDVALRCDPISGHVSLYWYRQALGQGPEFLTYFNYEAQQDKSGLPNDRFSAERPEGSISTLTIQRTEQRDSAMYRCASSLAGGHRDTQYFGPGTRLTVL.

This clone was seen only once. The genes are TRBV20-1 and TRBJ1-1; no reliable D call. V lost 3 bases to trimming and J lost 1 base, with 15 bases between them. This CDR3 comprises 15 residues. Germline V gene lookup returns CDR1 DFQATT and CDR2 SNEGSKA (reference sequence). In DNA, the CDR3 is TGCAGTGCTAGTTCGGGGTACGCAAAGAACACTGAAGCTTTCTTT. Protein: CSASSGYAKNTEAFF.